Listed below are T cell receptor beta chains from one sample, sequenced in a study of radiotherapy plus CTLA-4 blockade in lung cancer. The assay was immunoSEQ multiplex PCR, and TCRdb's table has in-frame clones only and misses some. Among about 100,000 clones, under 90% were seen once, and the ten largest hold around 0.8%. The source was peripheral blood, collected from a patient treated with radiotherapy plus ipilimumab. The receptors were gathered from a human donor with non-small cell lung cancer who had stable disease on radiotherapy plus ipilimumab. Each CDR3 is given with its conserved first and last residue. The D gene is left open where the match is weak. Some rows mark clone size as missing; the rest say once, few, many or name a class of expanded clone.

NA,TRBJ2-3,TRBV7-9,NA,TGTGCCAGCAGCTTAAGCACAGATACGCAGTATTTT,CASSLSTDTQYF
NA,TRBJ2-7,TRBV7-9,TRBD2,TGTGCCAGCAGCCCCCCACCCGGGACTACACCACAAGGGCAGTACTTC,CASSPPPGTTPQGQYF
once,TRBJ2-5,TRBV27,NA,TGTGCCAGCAGTTTACTACAGCAAGAGACCCAGTACTTC,CASSLLQQETQYF
once,TRBJ1-1,TRBV5-8,NA,TGTGCCAGTCTTCCCGAGGCCGGGACTGAAGCTTTCTTT,CASLPEAGTEAFF
few,TRBJ2-7,TRBV9,NA,TGTGCCAGCAGCGTAGCTTCCAGCCGCTACGAGCAGTACTTC,CASSVASSRYEQYF
NA,TRBJ2-7,TRBV19,TRBD2,TGTGCCAGTAGTCCACGGACTAGCGGGAGGACCTACGAGCAGTACTTC,CASSPRTSGRTYEQYF
NA,TRBJ1-5,TRBV15,TRBD1,TGTGCCACCAGCAGCTTACAGGGGGCGCGGGGCAATCAGCCCCAGCATTTT,CATSSLQGARGNQPQHF
NA,TRBJ2-3,TRBV5-1,TRBD2,TGCGCCAGCAGCAGGACTAGAGGCACAGATACGCAGTATTTT,CASSRTRGTDTQYF
few,TRBJ1-6,TRBV13,NA,TGTGCCAGCAGCTTAATAGGGGAGAATTCACCCCTCCACTTT,CASSLIGENSPLHF
NA,TRBJ2-7,TRBV6-6,TRBD1,TGTGCCAGCACCGGGGTAGGGACAGGGAGCCACGAGCAGTACTTC,CASTGVGTGSHEQYF
NA,TRBJ1-1,TRBV9,NA,TGTGCCAGCAGCGTAGGTATTCCGGGGGCAGTAGATACTGAAGCTTTCTTT,CASSVGIPGAVDTEAFF
few,TRBJ1-6,TRBV6-1,NA,TGTGCCAGCAGTGGGGTCGGACGCTATAATTCACCCCTCCACTTT,CASSGVGRYNSPLHF
NA,TRBJ2-5,TRBV5-1,NA,TGCGCCAGCAGCTTGCGGGGAGAGACCCAGTACTTC,CASSLRGETQYF
once,TRBJ1-5,TRBV5-1,NA,TGCGCCAGCAGGGCCGGGACGGCTAATCAGCCCCAGCATTTT,CASRAGTANQPQHF
NA,TRBJ1-2,TRBV19,NA,TGTGCCAGCCGATCTTTCTATGGCTACACCTTC,CASRSFYGYTF
NA,TRBJ1-5,TRBV27,TRBD1,TGTGCCACCAGGAGGGGGGACAGGGGCGCCCAGCCCCAGCATTTT,CATRRGDRGAQPQHF
few,TRBJ2-6,TRBV5-1,TRBD1,TGCGCCACCGCGACAGGGCTTACTGGGGCCAACGTCCTGACTTTC,CATATGLTGANVLTF
NA,TRBJ2-1,TRBV7-9,NA,TGTGCCAGCAGCCAAACGATGGAGCAGTTCTTC,CASSQTMEQFF
NA,TRBJ2-7,TRBV5-1,TRBD1,TGCGCCAGCAGCTCCTTCCCGGGACAGGGGGTTTACGAGCAGTACTTC,CASSSFPGQGVYEQYF
few,TRBJ2-7,TRBV19,NA,TGTGCCAGTAGTATAGGGGAAGGGTACGAGCAGTACTTC,CASSIGEGYEQYF
NA,TRBJ1-2,TRBV6-1,NA,TGTGCCAGCATCCCAACCGGGGGCGCGGGCTATGGCTACACCTTC,CASIPTGGAGYGYTF
NA,TRBJ2-3,TRBV5-1,TRBD2,TGCGCCAGCAGCTTCCCCGGGACTAGCGGGAGGGGAGATACGCAGTATTTT,CASSFPGTSGRGDTQYF
NA,TRBJ2-7,TRBV6-5,NA,TGTGCCAGTAATCGGGACACCGCCCCCTACGAGCAGTACTTC,CASNRDTAPYEQYF
NA,TRBJ1-2,TRBV5-8,TRBD1,TGTGCCAGCAGCTCGTACGGGACAGGGAACTATGGCTACACCTTC,CASSSYGTGNYGYTF
NA,TRBJ2-5,TRBV7-2,TRBD1,TGTGCCAGCAGCTCGACAGGGGGCAGGGAGACCCAGTACTTC,CASSSTGGRETQYF
NA,TRBJ2-3,TRBV28,NA,TGTGCCAGCAGTTTAAGCGGGCCCCAGGGGGATACGCAGTATTTT,CASSLSGPQGDTQYF
NA,TRBJ1-6,TRBV9,NA,TGTGCCAGCAGCGTTAGGGCACAAGGCCCCTCACCCCTCCACTTT,CASSVRAQGPSPLHF
NA,TRBJ1-5,TRBV2,NA,TGTGCCAGCAGCTCAATGTCAAGTAGCAATCAGCCCCAGCATTTT,CASSSMSSSNQPQHF
NA,TRBJ2-1,TRBV6-1,TRBD2,TGTGCCAGCAGTGAGCTAGCGGGGGGGGTTTACAATGAGCAGTTCTTC,CASSELAGGVYNEQFF
NA,TRBJ1-1,TRBV6-1,NA,TGTGCCAGCAGTGGGACAGACAGAGGAACTGAAGCTTTCTTT,CASSGTDRGTEAFF
NA,TRBJ1-6,TRBV29-1,NA,TGCAGCGTGCAGGACAGTGAAGGTTCACCCCTCCACTTT,CSVQDSEGSPLHF
NA,TRBJ1-1,TRBV19,NA,TGTGCCAGTAGTATAAGGACGGGCACTGAAGCTTTCTTT,CASSIRTGTEAFF
NA,TRBJ1-2,TRBV5-1,NA,TGCGCCAGCAGAAACGAGGGCACAAAAAACTATGGCTACACCTTC,CASRNEGTKNYGYTF
NA,TRBJ2-7,TRBV2,NA,TGTGCCAGCAGTAGGAGAAGGGTGAACGAGCAGTACTTC,CASSRRRVNEQYF
NA,TRBJ1-4,TRBV6-1,TRBD1,TGTGCCAGCAGTTCCGGGACAGGGCTCGGAAAACTGTTTTTT,CASSSGTGLGKLFF
NA,TRBJ1-1,TRBV6-4,NA,TGTGCCAGCAGTGCGGCGGTGGGCACTGAAGCTTTCTTT,CASSAAVGTEAFF
NA,TRBJ1-5,TRBV6-1,NA,TGTGCCAGCAGTGGACAGTCCAATCAGCCCCAGCATTTT,CASSGQSNQPQHF
NA,TRBJ1-5,TRBV7-2,TRBD1,TGTGCCAGCAGCTTAGAGGGACAGGGCCCCAATCAGCCCCAGCATTTT,CASSLEGQGPNQPQHF
NA,TRBJ2-3,TRBV27,TRBD1,TGTGCCAGCAACCCCCGGGACAGAAACACAGATACGCAGTATTTT,CASNPRDRNTDTQYF
NA,TRBJ1-1,TRBV10-3,TRBD1,TGTGCCATCAGTGATATCCGGGACAGGGGCAGAGACACTGAAGCTTTCTTT,CAISDIRDRGRDTEAFF
NA,TRBJ1-3,TRBV7-9,NA,TGTGCCAGCAGCTTAGAGTCTAGCTCTGGAAACACCATATATTTT,CASSLESSSGNTIYF
NA,TRBJ2-3,TRBV5-1,TRBD2,TGCGCCAGCCAATCTCTAGCGGACGAAACAGATACGCAGTATTTT,CASQSLADETDTQYF
NA,TRBJ2-1,TRBV6-1,TRBD2,TGTGCCAGCAGGGAAGCGGGAGGGCCATACAATGAGCAGTTCTTC,CASREAGGPYNEQFF
NA,TRBJ2-7,TRBV7-2,NA,TGTGCCAGCAGCTTAGCCGGGGGCGGCTCCTACGAGCAGTACTTC,CASSLAGGGSYEQYF
NA,TRBJ2-3,TRBV9,NA,TGTGCCAGCAGCTTAATGGACGGGGATACGCAGTATTTT,CASSLMDGDTQYF
NA,TRBJ1-5,TRBV7-9,NA,TGTGCCAGCAGCTTGGATGGGGGGGGCAATCAGCCCCAGCATTTT,CASSLDGGGNQPQHF
NA,TRBJ1-6,TRBV7-9,NA,TGTGCCAGCAGCTTAGACAGGGTTAATTCACCCCTCCACTTT,CASSLDRVNSPLHF
NA,TRBJ1-4,TRBV28,NA,TGTGCCAGCAAACCGGGGGGGAGTAATGAAAAACTGTTTTTT,CASKPGGSNEKLFF
NA,TRBJ1-1,TRBV29-1,NA,TGCAGCCTAACACAGGGTAGTGACACTGAAGCTTTCTTT,CSLTQGSDTEAFF
NA,TRBJ2-3,TRBV5-1,NA,TGCGCCAGCAGCTTGGACGGCACAGATACGCAGTATTTT,CASSLDGTDTQYF
NA,TRBJ1-1,TRBV2,TRBD1,TGTGCCAGCAGAGGGGACAGCATGAACACTGAAGCTTTCTTT,CASRGDSMNTEAFF
NA,TRBJ2-1,TRBV29-1,NA,TGCAGCGGGGGCCTTACTTTCCCGTACAATGAGCAGTTCTTC,CSGGLTFPYNEQFF
NA,TRBJ1-1,TRBV28,TRBD1,TGTGCCAGCTGCCCCGGACAGGGTAGGACTGAAGCTTTCTTT,CASCPGQGRTEAFF